This T cell receptor beta chain was sequenced for a study of cytomegalovirus exposure and HLA in healthy donors. Points from the study as a whole: By a later analysis, the bulk of CMV-associated TCR beta chains appeared HLA-restricted. Reportedly, diagnosis of cytomegalovirus status by the classifier showed high specificity and sensitivity.

The V segment lost 4 bases and the J segment 10 bases; nucleotides outside the gene matches: 14. The CDR3 contains 15 residues. Germline-derived CDR1 and CDR2 are SGHTA and FQGNSA. In the PCR, 60 Vbeta and 13 Jbeta primers were used. Method: immunoSEQ multiplex PCR; TCRdb's copy keeps in-frame clones and lacks some. This sample has some 130,000 clones; about 63% occur once, and the top ten carry around 1.6%. In the case of this clone: As yet, its antigen is unknown.

The sample was PBMCs. The genes are TRBV7-2 and TRBJ2-3, with 7 bases matching TRBD1. This sequence was found in a man aged 30 to 45 in good health and CMV-seropositive. The CDR3 loop is CASSSRQGREISQYF. In DNA, the CDR3 is TGTGCCAGCAGCTCCCGACAGGGAAGAGAGATATCGCAGTATTTT.